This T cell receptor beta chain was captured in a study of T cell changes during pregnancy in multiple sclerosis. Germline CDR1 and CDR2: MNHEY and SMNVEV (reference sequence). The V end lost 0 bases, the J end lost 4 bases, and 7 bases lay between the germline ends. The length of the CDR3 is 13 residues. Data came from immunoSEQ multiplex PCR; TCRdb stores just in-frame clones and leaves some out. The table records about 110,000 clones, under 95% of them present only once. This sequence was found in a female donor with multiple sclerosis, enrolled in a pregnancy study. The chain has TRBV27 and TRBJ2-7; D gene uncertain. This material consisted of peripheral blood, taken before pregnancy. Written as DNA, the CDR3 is TGTGCCAGCAGTTTATCGCTAGGTTACGAGCAGTACTTC. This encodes CASSLSLGYEQYF.